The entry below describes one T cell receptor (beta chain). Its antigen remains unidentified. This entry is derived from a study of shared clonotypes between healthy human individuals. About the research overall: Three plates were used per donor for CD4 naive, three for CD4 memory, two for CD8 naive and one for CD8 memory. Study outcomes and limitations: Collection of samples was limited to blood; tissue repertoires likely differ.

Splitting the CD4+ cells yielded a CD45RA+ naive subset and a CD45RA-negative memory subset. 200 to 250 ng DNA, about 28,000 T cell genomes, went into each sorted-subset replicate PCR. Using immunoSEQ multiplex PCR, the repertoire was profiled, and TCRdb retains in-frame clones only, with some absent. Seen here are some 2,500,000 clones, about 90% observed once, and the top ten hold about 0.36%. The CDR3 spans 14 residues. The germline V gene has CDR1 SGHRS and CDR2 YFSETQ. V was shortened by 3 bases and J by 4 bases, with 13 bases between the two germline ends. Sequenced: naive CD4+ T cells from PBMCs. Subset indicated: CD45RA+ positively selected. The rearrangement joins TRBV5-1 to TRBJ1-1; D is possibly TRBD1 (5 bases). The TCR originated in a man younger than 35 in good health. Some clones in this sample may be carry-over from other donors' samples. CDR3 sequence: CASSSKGLGTEAFF. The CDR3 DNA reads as TGCGCCAGCAGCTCGAAGGGGCTCGGCACTGAAGCTTTCTTT.